The 21 T cell receptor beta chains in this list originate from one sample, sequenced in a study of post-analysis software for immune sequencing data. The study, taken as a whole, reports: Controls showed lower frequencies than patients for a few TRBV segments, and TRBV5-6, TRBV5-1 and TRBV20-1 were among these.

The antigens of these receptors remain unknown. Unique molecular identifiers were carried by the TCR beta cDNA libraries. TCRdb processed the PCR reads anew with MiXCR; each CDR3 protein has one entry. Altogether roughly 600,000 distinct CDR3 sequences are present, 44% being singletons, with the ten largest covering roughly 1.7%. Specimen: blood. These receptors were obtained from a girl under 18 with multiple sclerosis.

The chain joins TRBV5-1 to TRBJ2-5; D remains ambiguous. V was cut by 0 bases and J by 7 bases, with 13 bases left in between. CDR3 length equals 14 residues. Germline assignment: CDR1 SGHRS and CDR2 YFSETQ. This CDR3 reads CASSLDGPTGTQYF. CDR3 bases: TGCGCCAGCAGCTTGGACGGGCCCACGGGGACCCAGTACTTC.

CDR3 nucleotides: TGCAGCGTGACCCCCGAGAGCGCAGATACGCAGTATTTT. Translated: CSVTPESADTQYF. The gene calls are TRBV29-1 and TRBJ2-3; D remains unclear. The V end lost 6 bases, the J end lost 4 bases, and 14 bases lay between the germline ends. CDR3 length: 13 residues. The germline V gene has CDR1 SQVTM and CDR2 ANQGSEA.

The chain recombines TRBV14 with TRBJ2-1, with D perhaps TRBD2 (5 bases). V was pared by 3 bases and J by 2 bases, with 11 bases between. The CDR3 is 15 amino acids. The V gene's germline CDR1 is SGHDN and CDR2 FVKESK. The CDR3 DNA reads TGTGCCAGCAGCCACCTCGGGAAAACCTACAATGAGCAGTTCTTC. Translation gives CASSHLGKTYNEQFF.

The rearrangement links TRBV29-1 to TRBJ1-5; D is perhaps TRBD1 (5 bases). Germline CDR1 SQVTM, CDR2 ANQGSEA. There are 14 residues in the CDR3. The V gene lost 4 bases and the J gene lost 1 base, with 11 bases spanning the gap. This chain's CDR3 is CSVALQGSNQPQHF. CDR3 in DNA: TGCAGCGTTGCTCTTCAGGGCAGCAATCAGCCCCAGCATTTT.

The V gene is TRBV6-1, the J gene TRBJ1-5; no clear D. CDR1 is MNHNS, CDR2 SASEGT, per germline. The CDR3 runs to 11 residues. Trimming stripped 4 bases from V and 5 bases from J, with 3 bases between. This chain's CDR3 is CASSGDQPQHF. The DNA of the CDR3 is TGTGCCAGCAGTGGGGATCAGCCCCAGCATTTT.

Comment on this clonotype: The CDR3 does not close with the conserved phenylalanine or tryptophan, likely indicating a read error. This chain connects TRBV20-1 to TRBJ2-3, with 7 positions matching TRBD2. Trimming cost V 6 bases and J 2 bases; bases outside gene matches: 11. Germline V gives CDR1 DFQATT, CDR2 SNEGSKA (reference sequence). The CDR3 totals 15 residues. CDR3 sequence: CSAPVAGETTDTQYC. The CDR3 bases are TGCAGTGCCCCCGTGGCGGGGGAGACCACAGATACGCAGTATTGT.

This rearrangement joins TRBV2 to TRBJ1-2, with TRBD1 identical over 12 bases. Germline trimming cut 7 bases from V and 5 bases from J; bases unmatched to any gene: 8. CDR1 is SNHLY and CDR2 is FYNNEI in the germline V gene. The CDR3 sequence is 15 residues long. The CDR3 loop reads CASIPGTGGRYGYTF. In DNA form, the CDR3 reads TGTGCCAGCATCCCCGGGACAGGGGGCCGGTATGGCTACACCTTC.

This clonotype was seen only a few times. The chain carries TRBV13 and TRBJ1-2; 9 bases are shared with TRBD1. The CDR3 sequence is 16 residues long. V was clipped by 5 bases and J by 4 bases; unmatched bases: 11. Germline assignment: CDR1 PRHDT and CDR2 FYEKMQ (reference sequence). CDR3 region: CASSLGTGFIFYGYTF. The CDR3 coding sequence is TGTGCCAGCAGCCTTGGGACAGGGTTTATATTCTATGGCTACACCTTC.

The DNA for the CDR3 is TGTGCCAGCAGCACAGGGGAAGGTTCACCCCTCCACTTT. Its protein is CASSTGEGSPLHF. The rearrangement links TRBV12-3 or TRBV12-4 to TRBJ1-6; TRBD1 matches 7 bases. V lost 6 bases and J lost 9; bases outside the gene matches: 5. The CDR3 has 13 amino acids.

This chain uses TRBV4-2 with TRBJ2-1; no firm D call. Looked up from germline, CDR1 is LGHNA and CDR2 is YNFKEQ. The CDR3 runs to 14 residues. The ends were cut back, 0 bases at V and 8 bases at J, with 11 bases in the middle. In nucleotides, the CDR3 is TGTGCCAGCAGCCAAGAGCGGAGCCGGTATGAGCAGTTCTTC. Its translation: CASSQERSRYEQFF.

The rearrangement links TRBV5-4 to TRBJ1-1; 8 bases are a match to TRBD1. There are 14 residues in the CDR3. From germline, CDR1 is SGHNT and CDR2 YYREEE (reference sequence). J gave up 4 bases and V 4 bases, and 6 bases lay outside the gene matches. CDR3 coding DNA: TGTGCCAGCAGCCCACCGACAGGGGTCACTGAAGCTTTCTTT. Translated: CASSPPTGVTEAFF.

V gene TRBV29-1 combines with J gene TRBJ2-7; weak D call: TRBD1 (5 bases). V lost 6 bases and J lost 0, with 9 bases in between. CDR3 size: 12 residues. From germline, CDR1 is SQVTM and CDR2 ANQGSEA. This chain's CDR3 is CSVGRGSYEQYF. CDR3 in DNA: TGCAGCGTGGGAAGGGGCTCCTACGAGCAGTACTTC.

The J gene is TRBJ1-3, the V gene TRBV7-2; possible D gene TRBD1, 6 bases. This CDR3 has 16 amino acids. With 5 bases removed from V and 4 bases from J, the gap between germline ends came to 18 bases. CDR1 is SGHTA, CDR2 FQGNSA, per germline. DNA of the CDR3: TGTGCCAGCAGCCGAACGACAGGCCCCGGAGGAAACACCATATATTTT. Amino acid sequence: CASSRTTGPGGNTIYF.

The J gene is TRBJ2-7, the V gene TRBV28; no clear D gene. The CDR3 runs to 13 residues. V lost 6 bases, J lost 0 bases, and 9 bases lay in between. Germline V gives CDR1 MDHEN, CDR2 SYDVKM. DNA of the CDR3: TGTGCCAGCAGCCGGGCGGCCTCCTACGAGCAGTACTTC. Translated, it gives CASSRAASYEQYF. The full variable domain, completed using reference TRBV28 and TRBJ2-7, is DVKVTQSSRYLVKRTGEKVFLECVQDMDHENMFWYRQDPGLGLRLIYFSYDVKMKEKGDIPEGYSVSREKKERFSLILESASTNQTSMYLCASSRAASYEQYFGPGTRLTVT.

V gene TRBV5-1 combines with J gene TRBJ2-7; possible D gene TRBD1, 5 bases. The CDR3 spans 11 residues. Per germline, CDR1 SGHRS and CDR2 YFSETQ. The germline V and J ends were trimmed by 4 bases and 8 bases, with 10 bases remaining between them. The CDR3 loop is CASSLRGQQYF. The CDR3 DNA reads as TGCGCCAGCAGCCTTAGGGGCCAGCAGTACTTC.

This clonotype was counted only a few times. The rearrangement uses TRBV9 and TRBJ2-3, with 8 bases identical to TRBD2. The trim removed 0 bases at V and 2 bases at J, leaving 8 bases unmatched. The CDR3 runs 17 residues. Germline V gene lookup returns CDR1 SGDLS and CDR2 YYNGEE. The CDR3 DNA is TGTGCCAGCAGCGTAGTCCCCGGACTAGCTTTCACAGATACGCAGTATTTT. Protein product: CASSVVPGLAFTDTQYF.

The rearrangement joins TRBV12-3 or TRBV12-4 to TRBJ2-3; either TRBD1 or TRBD2 may supply D (5 bases each). This CDR3 has 16 amino acids. Trimming pared 4 bases from V and 1 base from J, leaving 15 bases between. CDR3 DNA: TGTGCCAGCAGTTGGGTCAGGGAGAGGGGCACAGATACGCAGTATTTT. Amino acid sequence: CASSWVRERGTDTQYF.

The rearrangement joins TRBV28 to TRBJ2-5; D remains ambiguous. The germline CDR1 and CDR2 sequences are MDHEN and SYDVKM. V was shortened by 2 bases and J by 2 bases, with 9 bases between the two germline ends. The CDR3 spans 14 residues. The CDR3 bases are TGTGCCAGCAGTTTAGTTCTCACACAAGAGACCCAGTACTTC. Translating it yields CASSLVLTQETQYF. Supplemented by reference TRBV28 and TRBJ2-5, the full variable domain reads DVKVTQSSRYLVKRTGEKVFLECVQDMDHENMFWYRQDPGLGLRLIYFSYDVKMKEKGDIPEGYSVSREKKERFSLILESASTNQTSMYLCASSLVLTQETQYFGPGTRLLVL.

As to this clonotype: The junction does not match germline at one end; this may be a read error. The rearrangement uses TRBV7-2 and TRBJ2-5; D is unresolved. Germline V gives CDR1 SGHTA, CDR2 FQGNSA. CDR3 size: 13 residues. The CDR3 reads CAGSFPPQETQYF. CDR3 coding DNA: TGTGCCGGCAGCTTTCCCCCGCAAGAGACCCAGTACTTC.

The rearrangement uses TRBV7-9 and TRBJ2-5, with TRBD1 as a possible D gene (6 bases). The CDR3 runs to 15 residues. Germline CDR1 SEHNR, CDR2 FQNEAQ (reference sequence). V shed 0 bases and J shed 11 bases, with 19 bases lying between them. This chain's CDR3 is CASSLARGNYNEQYF. The CDR3 nucleotides read TGTGCCAGCAGCTTAGCTAGGGGGAATTACAATGAGCAGTACTTC. The full variable domain, rest sourced from reference TRBV7-9 and TRBJ2-5, is DTGVSQNPRHKITKRGQNVTFRCDPISEHNRLYWYRQTLGQGPEFLTYFQNEAQLEKSRLLSDRFSAERPKGSFSTLEIQRTEQGDSAMYLCASSLARGNYNEQYFGPGTRLLVL.

This chain connects TRBV7-9 to TRBJ2-1, with 13 bases that match TRBD2. V lost 4 bases, J lost 10 bases, and 13 bases stayed unmatched. CDR1 is SEHNR, CDR2 FQNEAQ, per germline (reference sequence). The CDR3 extends over 17 amino acids. CDR3 DNA sequence: TGTGCCAGCAGCTCCGCCGGGACTAGCGGGACCTTGGGGGAGCAGTTCTTC. Translating it yields CASSSAGTSGTLGEQFF.